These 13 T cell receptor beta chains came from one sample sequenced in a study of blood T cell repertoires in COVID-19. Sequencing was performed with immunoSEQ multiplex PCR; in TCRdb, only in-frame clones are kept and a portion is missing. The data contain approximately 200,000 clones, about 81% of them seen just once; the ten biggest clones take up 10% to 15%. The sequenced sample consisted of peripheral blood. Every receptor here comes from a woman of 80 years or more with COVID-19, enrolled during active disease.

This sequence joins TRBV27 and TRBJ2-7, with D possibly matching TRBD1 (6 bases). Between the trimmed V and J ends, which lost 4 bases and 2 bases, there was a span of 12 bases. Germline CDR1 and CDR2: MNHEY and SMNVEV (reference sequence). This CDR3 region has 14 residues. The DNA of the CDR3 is TGTGCCAGCAGTTGGGCGACAGGTCCCTACGAGCAGTACTTC. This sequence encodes CASSWATGPYEQYF.

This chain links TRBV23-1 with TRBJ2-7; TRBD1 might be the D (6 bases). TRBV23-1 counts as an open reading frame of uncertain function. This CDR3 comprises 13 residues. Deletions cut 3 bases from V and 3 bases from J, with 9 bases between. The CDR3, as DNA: TGCGCCAGCAGTCACAGACAGGTCTACGAGCAGTACTTC. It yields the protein CASSHRQVYEQYF.

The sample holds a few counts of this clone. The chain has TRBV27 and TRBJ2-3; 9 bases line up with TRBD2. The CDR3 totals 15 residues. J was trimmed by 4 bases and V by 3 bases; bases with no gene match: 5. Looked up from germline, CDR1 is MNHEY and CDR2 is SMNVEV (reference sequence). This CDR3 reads CASSFRGRAPDTQYF. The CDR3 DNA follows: TGTGCCAGCAGTTTTCGCGGGAGGGCCCCAGATACGCAGTATTTT.

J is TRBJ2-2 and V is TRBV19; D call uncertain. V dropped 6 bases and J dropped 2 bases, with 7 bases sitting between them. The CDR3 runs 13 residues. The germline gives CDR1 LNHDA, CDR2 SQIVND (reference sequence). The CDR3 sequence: CASSPYNTGELFF. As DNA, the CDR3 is TGTGCCAGTAGCCCGTATAACACCGGGGAGCTGTTTTTT.

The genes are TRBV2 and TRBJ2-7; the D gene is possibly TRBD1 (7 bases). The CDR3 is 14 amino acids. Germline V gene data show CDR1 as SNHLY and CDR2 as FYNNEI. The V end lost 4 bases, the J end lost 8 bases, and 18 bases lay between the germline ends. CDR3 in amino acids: CASSGGIQGRKQYF. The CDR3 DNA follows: TGTGCCAGCAGTGGGGGGATACAGGGGAGGAAGCAGTACTTC.

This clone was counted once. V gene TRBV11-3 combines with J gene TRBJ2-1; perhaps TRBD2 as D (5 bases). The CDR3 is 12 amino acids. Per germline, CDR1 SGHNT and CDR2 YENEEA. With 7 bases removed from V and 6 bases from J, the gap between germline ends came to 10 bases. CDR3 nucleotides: TGTGCCAGCACTAGCCCATCCAATGAGCAGTTCTTC. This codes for CASTSPSNEQFF.

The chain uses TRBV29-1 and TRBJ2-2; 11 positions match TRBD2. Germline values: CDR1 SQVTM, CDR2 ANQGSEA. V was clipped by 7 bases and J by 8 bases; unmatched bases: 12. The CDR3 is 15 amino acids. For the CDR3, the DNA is TGCAGCGCTGGGGTGACTAGCGGGGCGAGGGGGGAGCTGTTTTTT. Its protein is CSAGVTSGARGELFF.

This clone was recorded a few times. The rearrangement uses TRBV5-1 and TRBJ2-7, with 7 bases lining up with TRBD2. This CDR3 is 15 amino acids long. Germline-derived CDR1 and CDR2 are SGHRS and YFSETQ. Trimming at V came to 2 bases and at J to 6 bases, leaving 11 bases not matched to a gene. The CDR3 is CASSFFGGGETEQYF. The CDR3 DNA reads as TGCGCCAGCAGCTTCTTTGGCGGGGGTGAGACCGAGCAGTACTTC.

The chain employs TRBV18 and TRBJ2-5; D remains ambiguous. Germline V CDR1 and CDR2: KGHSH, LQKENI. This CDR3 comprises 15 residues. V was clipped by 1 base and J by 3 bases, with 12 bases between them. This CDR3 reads CASSPLISPEETQYF. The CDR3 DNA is TGTGCCAGCTCACCACTAATTAGTCCCGAAGAGACCCAGTACTTC. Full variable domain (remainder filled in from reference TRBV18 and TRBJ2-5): NAGVMQNPRHLVRRRGQEARLRCSPMKGHSHVYWYRQLPEEGLKFMVYLQKENIIDESGMPKERFSAEFPKEGPSILRIQQVVRGDSAAYFCASSPLISPEETQYFGPGTRLLVL.

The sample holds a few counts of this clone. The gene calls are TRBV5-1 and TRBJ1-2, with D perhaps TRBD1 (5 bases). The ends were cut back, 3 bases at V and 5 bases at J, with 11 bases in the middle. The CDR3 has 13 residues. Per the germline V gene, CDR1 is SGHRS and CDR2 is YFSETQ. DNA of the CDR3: TGCGCCAGCAGCTCGGGGGGACGGTATGGCTACACCTTC. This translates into CASSSGGRYGYTF.

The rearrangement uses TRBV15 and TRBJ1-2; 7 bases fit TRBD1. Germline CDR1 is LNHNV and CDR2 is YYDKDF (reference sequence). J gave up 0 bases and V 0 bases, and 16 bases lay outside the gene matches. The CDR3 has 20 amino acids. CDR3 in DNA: TGTGCCACCAGCAGAGATAACCCTTGGGACAGTCCCTCAGCTAACTATGGCTACACCTTC. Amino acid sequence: CATSRDNPWDSPSANYGYTF.

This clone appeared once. CDR3 sequence reads: CASSPLSGNTIYF. The CDR3 DNA sequence: TGCGCCAGCAGTCCCCTCTCTGGAAACACCATATATTTT. The V gene is TRBV5-1, the J gene TRBJ1-3; no definite D call. Germline lookup yields CDR1 SGHRS and CDR2 YFSETQ. The CDR3 covers 13 residues. V lost 5 bases, J lost 0 bases, and 6 bases lay in between.

CDR3 nucleotides: TGTGCCAGCTCACCGGGGACTAGCGGGACCTACAATGAGCAGTTCTTC. It yields the protein CASSPGTSGTYNEQFF. The gene calls are TRBV18 and TRBJ2-1, with TRBD2 matching 13 bases. The V and J ends lost 3 bases and 2 bases, in that order; junction bases with no gene match: 1. Germline V gene sequence: CDR1 KGHSH, CDR2 LQKENI. The CDR3 has 16 amino acids.